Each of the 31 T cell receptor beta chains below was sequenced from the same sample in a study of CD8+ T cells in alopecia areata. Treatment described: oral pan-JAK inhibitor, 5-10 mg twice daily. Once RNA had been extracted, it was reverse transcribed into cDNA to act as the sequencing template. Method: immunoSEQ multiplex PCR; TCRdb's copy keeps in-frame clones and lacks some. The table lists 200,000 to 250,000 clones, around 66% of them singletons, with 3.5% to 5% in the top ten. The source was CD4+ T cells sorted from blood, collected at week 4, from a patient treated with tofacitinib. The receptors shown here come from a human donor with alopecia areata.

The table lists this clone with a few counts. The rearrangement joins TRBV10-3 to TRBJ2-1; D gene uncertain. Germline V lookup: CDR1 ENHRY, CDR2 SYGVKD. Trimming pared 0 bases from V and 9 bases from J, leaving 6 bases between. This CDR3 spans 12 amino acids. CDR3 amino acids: CAISESHVEQFF. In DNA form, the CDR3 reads TGTGCCATCAGTGAGTCCCATGTTGAGCAGTTCTTC.

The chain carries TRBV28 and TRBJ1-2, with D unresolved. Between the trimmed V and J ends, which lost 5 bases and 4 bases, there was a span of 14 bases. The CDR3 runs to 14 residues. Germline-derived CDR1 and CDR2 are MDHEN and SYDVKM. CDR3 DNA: TGTGCCAGCAGTATACGTTACGCCCGCTATGGCTACACCTTC. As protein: CASSIRYARYGYTF.

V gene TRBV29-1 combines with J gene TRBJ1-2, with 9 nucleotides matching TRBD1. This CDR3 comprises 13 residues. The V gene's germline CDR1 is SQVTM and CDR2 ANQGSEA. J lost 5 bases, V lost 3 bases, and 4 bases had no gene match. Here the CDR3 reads CSVEPGTGYGYTF. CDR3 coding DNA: TGCAGCGTTGAGCCCGGGACAGGGTATGGCTACACCTTC.

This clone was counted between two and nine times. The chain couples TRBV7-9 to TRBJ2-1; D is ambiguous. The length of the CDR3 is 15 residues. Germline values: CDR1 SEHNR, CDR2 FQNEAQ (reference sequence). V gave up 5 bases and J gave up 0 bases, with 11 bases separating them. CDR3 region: CASSPSSSSYNEQFF. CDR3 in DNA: TGTGCCAGCAGCCCCTCCTCGAGCTCCTACAATGAGCAGTTCTTC.

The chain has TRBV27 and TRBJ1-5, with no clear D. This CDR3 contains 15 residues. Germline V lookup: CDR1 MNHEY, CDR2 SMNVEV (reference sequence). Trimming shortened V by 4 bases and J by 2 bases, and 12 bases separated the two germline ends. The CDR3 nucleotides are TGTGCCAGCAGTTGGGGTGGGCCCGGCAATCAGCCCCAGCATTTT. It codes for CASSWGGPGNQPQHF.

The CDR3 bases are TGTGCCAGCAGCGTCCATGGGGGATCGGGAAACACCATATATTTT. Its translation: CASSVHGGSGNTIYF. This chain connects TRBV9 to TRBJ1-3; possible D gene TRBD1, 5 bases. Between the trimmed V and J ends, which lost 2 bases and 4 bases, there was a span of 13 bases. The CDR3 is 15 residues long. Germline-derived CDR1 and CDR2 are SGDLS and YYNGEE.

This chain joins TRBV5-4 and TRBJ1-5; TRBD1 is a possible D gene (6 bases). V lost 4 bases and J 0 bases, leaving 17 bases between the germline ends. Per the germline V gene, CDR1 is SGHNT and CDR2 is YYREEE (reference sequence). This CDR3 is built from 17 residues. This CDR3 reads CASSQASRGYSNQPQHF. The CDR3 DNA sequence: TGTGCCAGCAGCCAAGCTTCCAGGGGTTATAGCAATCAGCCCCAGCATTTT.

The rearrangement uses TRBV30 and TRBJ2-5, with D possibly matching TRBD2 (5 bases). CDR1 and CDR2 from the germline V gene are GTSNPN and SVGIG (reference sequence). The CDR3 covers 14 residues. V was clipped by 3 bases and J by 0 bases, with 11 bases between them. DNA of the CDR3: TGTGCCTGGAGCAGAACGGGGAACCAAGAGACCCAGTACTTC. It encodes CAWSRTGNQETQYF.

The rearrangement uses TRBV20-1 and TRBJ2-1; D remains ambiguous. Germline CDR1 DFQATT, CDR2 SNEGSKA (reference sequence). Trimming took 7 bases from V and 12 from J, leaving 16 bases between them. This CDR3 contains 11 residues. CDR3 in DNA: TGCAGTGTTGAGTTTCGGCGGATGCAGTTCTTC. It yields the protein CSVEFRRMQFF.

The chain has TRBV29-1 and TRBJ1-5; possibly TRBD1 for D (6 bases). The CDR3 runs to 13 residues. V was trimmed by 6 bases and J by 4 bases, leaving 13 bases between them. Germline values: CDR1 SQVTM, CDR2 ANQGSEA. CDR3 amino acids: CSVLTGRNQPQHF. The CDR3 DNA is TGCAGCGTCTTAACAGGGAGAAATCAGCCCCAGCATTTT.

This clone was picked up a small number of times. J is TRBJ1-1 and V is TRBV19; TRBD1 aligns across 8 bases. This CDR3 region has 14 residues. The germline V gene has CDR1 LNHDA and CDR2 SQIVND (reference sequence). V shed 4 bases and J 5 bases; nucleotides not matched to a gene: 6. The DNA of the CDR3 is TGTGCCAGTAGTACAACTACAGGGGGGACTGAAGCTTTCTTT. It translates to CASSTTTGGTEAFF.

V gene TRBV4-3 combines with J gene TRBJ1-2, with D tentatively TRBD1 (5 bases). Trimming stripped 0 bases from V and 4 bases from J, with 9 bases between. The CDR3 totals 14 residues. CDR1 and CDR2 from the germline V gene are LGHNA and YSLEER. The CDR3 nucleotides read TGCGCCAGCAGCCAAGATGAAGGGGTCTATGGCTACACCTTC. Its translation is CASSQDEGVYGYTF.

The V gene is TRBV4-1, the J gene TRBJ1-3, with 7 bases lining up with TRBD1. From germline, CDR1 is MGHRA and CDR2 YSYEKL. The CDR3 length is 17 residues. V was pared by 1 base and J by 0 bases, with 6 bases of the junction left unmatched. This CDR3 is CASSQALTGVSGNTIYF. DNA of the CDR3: TGCGCCAGCAGCCAAGCCTTAACAGGGGTCTCTGGAAACACCATATATTTT.

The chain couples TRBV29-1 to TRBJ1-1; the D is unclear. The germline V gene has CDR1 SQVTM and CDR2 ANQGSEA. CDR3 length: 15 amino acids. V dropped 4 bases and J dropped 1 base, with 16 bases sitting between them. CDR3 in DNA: TGCAGCGTTGCCAGGAGCCTGGGCTCGAACACTGAAGCTTTCTTT. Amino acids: CSVARSLGSNTEAFF.

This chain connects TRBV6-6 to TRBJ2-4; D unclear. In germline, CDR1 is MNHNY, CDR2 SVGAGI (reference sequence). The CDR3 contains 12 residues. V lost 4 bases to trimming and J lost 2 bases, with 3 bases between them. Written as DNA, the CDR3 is TGTGCCAGCAGTTCCTCCAAAAACATTCAGTACTTC. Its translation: CASSSSKNIQYF.

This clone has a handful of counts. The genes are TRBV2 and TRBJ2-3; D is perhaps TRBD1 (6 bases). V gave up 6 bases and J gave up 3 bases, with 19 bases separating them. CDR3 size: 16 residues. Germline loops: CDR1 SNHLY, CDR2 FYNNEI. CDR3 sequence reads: CASRVGGSRGTDTQYF. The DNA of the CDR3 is TGTGCCAGCAGGGTTGGGGGTTCCAGGGGAACAGATACGCAGTATTTT. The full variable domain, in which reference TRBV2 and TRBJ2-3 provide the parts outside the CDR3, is EPEVTQTPSHQVTQMGQEVILRCVPISNHLYFYWYRQILGQKVEFLVSFYNNEISEKSEIFDDQFSVERPDGSNFTLKIRSTKLEDSAMYFCASRVGGSRGTDTQYFGPGTRLTVL.

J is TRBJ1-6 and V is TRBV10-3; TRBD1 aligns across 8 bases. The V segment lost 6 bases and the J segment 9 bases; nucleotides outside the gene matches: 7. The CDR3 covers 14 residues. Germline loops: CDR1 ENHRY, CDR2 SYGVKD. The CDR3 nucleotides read TGTGCCATCAGACCGGACAGGGTTAGTTCACCCCTCCACTTT. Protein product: CAIRPDRVSSPLHF.

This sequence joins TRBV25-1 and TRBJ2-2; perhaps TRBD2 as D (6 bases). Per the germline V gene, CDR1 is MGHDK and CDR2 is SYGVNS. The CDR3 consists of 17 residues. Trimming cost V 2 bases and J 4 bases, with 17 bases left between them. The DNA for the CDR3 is TGTGCCAGCAGTGAACCCCTCGGGACTTATGGCACCGGGGAGCTGTTTTTT. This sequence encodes CASSEPLGTYGTGELFF.

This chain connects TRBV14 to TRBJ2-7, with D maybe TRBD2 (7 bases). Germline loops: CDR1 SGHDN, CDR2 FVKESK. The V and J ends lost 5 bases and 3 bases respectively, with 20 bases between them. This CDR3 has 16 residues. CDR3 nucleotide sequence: TGTGCCAGCAGCTGGGGAGGGGGACGCCTTTACTACGAGCAGTACTTC. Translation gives CASSWGGGRLYYEQYF.

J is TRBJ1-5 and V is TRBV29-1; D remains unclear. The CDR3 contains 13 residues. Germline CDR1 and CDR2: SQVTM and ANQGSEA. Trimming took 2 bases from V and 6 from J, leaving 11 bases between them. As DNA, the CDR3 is TGCAGCGTTGAATCGGGGAGCGGTCAGCCCCAGCATTTT. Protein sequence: CSVESGSGQPQHF.

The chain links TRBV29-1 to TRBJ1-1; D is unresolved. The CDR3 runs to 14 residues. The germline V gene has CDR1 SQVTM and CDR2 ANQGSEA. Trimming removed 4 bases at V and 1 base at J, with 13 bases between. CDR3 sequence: CSVAHPTTNTEAFF. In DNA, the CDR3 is TGCAGCGTTGCTCACCCAACAACGAACACTGAAGCTTTCTTT.

This chain's CDR3 is CSAEMGYRSPLHF. Here the CDR3 DNA reads TGCAGCGCCGAGATGGGTTATCGTTCACCCCTCCACTTT. The J gene is TRBJ1-6, the V gene TRBV29-1; D unclear. The CDR3 runs to 13 residues. V was shortened by 7 bases and J by 9 bases, with 16 bases between the two germline ends. Looked up from germline, CDR1 is SQVTM and CDR2 is ANQGSEA.

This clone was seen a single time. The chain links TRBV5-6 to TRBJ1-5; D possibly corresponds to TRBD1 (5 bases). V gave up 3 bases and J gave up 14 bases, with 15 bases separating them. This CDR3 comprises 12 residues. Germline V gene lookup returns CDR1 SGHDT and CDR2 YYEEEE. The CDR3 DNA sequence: TGTGCCAGCAGCTCCCCCGGGACTCAGGAGCATTTT. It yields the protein CASSSPGTQEHF.

CDR3: CSVRSGTNTGELFF. The DNA of the CDR3 is TGCAGCGTCCGTAGCGGGACGAACACCGGGGAGCTGTTTTTT. The chain employs TRBV29-1 and TRBJ2-2, with 8 nucleotides matching TRBD2. V lost 6 bases and J lost 0; bases outside the gene matches: 3. From germline, CDR1 is SQVTM and CDR2 ANQGSEA. CDR3 length: 14 amino acids.

The CDR3 region is CAIRTKDNTGELFF. The CDR3 DNA follows: TGTGCCATCCGGACTAAAGATAACACCGGGGAGCTGTTTTTT. The chain recombines TRBV10-3 with TRBJ2-2; tentatively, D is TRBD2 (6 bases). With 8 bases removed from V and 2 bases from J, the gap between germline ends came to 12 bases. The CDR3 is 14 residues long. Per the germline V gene, CDR1 is ENHRY and CDR2 is SYGVKD.

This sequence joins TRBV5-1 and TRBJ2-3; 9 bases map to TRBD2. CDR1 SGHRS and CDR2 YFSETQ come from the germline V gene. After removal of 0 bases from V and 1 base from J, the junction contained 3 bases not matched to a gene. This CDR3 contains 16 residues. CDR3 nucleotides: TGCGCCAGCAGCTTGGGTAGCGGGGGCCGCACAGATACGCAGTATTTT. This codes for CASSLGSGGRTDTQYF.

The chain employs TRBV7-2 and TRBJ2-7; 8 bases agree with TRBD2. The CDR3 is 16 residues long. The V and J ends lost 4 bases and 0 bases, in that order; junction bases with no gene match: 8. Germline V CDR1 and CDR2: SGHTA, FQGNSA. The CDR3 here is CASSSLSGVPSYEQYF. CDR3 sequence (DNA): TGTGCCAGCAGCTCCCTTAGCGGGGTACCCTCCTACGAGCAGTACTTC. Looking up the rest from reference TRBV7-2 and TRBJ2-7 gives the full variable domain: GAGVSQSPSNKVTEKGKDVELRCDPISGHTALYWYRQSLGQGLEFLIYFQGNSAPDKSGLPSDRFSAERTGGSVSTLTIQRTQQEDSAVYLCASSSLSGVPSYEQYFGPGTRLTVT.

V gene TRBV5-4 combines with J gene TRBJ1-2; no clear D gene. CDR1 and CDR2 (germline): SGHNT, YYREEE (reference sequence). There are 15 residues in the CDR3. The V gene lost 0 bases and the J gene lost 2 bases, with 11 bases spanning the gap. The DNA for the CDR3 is TGTGCCAGCAGCTTGGCGGCCCACAACAACTATGGCTACACCTTC. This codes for CASSLAAHNNYGYTF.

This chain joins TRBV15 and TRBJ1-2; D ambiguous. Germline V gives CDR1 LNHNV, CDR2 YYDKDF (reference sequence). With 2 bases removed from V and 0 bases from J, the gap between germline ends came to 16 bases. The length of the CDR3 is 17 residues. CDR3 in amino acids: CATSRLVLMGTNYGYTF. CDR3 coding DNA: TGTGCCACCAGCAGATTGGTATTGATGGGGACTAACTATGGCTACACCTTC.

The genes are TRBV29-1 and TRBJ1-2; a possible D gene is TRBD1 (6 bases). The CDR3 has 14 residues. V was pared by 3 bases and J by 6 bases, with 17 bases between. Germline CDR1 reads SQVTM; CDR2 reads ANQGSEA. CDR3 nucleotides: TGCAGCGTTGATATAGGGGGGACACGGGATGGCTACACCTTC. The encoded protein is CSVDIGGTRDGYTF.

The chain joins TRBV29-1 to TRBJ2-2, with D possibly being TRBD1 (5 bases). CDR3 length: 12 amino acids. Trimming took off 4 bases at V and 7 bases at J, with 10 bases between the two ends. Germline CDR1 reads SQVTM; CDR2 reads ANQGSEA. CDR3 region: CSVGQIHGELFF. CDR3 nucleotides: TGCAGCGTTGGACAGATTCACGGGGAGCTGTTTTTT.